This T cell receptor (beta chain) stems from a study of blood T cell repertoires in COVID-19. Study details: Samples of COVID-19 (acute and convalescent) were obtained from the United States, Italy and Spain.

This table comes from immunoSEQ multiplex PCR, and its TCRdb copy is limited to in-frame clones, with some not included. The repertoire holds around 200,000 clones, roughly 84% seen once, with 1.9% in the top ten. This clone was seen just once. Germline CDR1 MDHEN, CDR2 SYDVKM. V lost 3 bases to trimming and J lost 12 bases, with 11 bases between them. This CDR3 contains 12 residues. Sequencing used peripheral blood. V gene TRBV28 combines with J gene TRBJ1-4; no reliable D call. The receptor was isolated from a man in his forties with active or convalescent COVID-19. DNA for the CDR3: TGTGCCAGCAGTTTCGGTCGGGGAGAACTGTTTTTT. It is translated as CASSFGRGELFF.